The rows below give T cell receptor beta chains drawn from one sample of a study of radiation and T cells in renal cell carcinoma. Clones were read by immunoSEQ multiplex PCR, and TCRdb kept only the in-frame ones, dropping some. The sample shows 30,000 to 40,000 clones, 81% of them seen only once. Here the sequenced sample was blood, taken from a patient whose treatment included radiotherapy and nephrectomy. Receptor source: a man in his sixties with renal cell carcinoma. Each CDR3 is given with its conserved first and last residue. The order of the fields is clone size, D gene, J gene, V gene, CDR3 DNA, CDR3 protein. The D gene is left open where the match is weak. Where a row states a size, it is once, few, many or the class of an expanded clone; other rows omit it.

clone_size: few; d_call: .; j_call: TRBJ2-2; v_call: TRBV29-1; cdr3_nt: TGCAGCGTTGCGGGCTCGGGGGGCGAGCACACCGGGGAGCTGTTTTTT; cdr3_aa: CSVAGSGGEHTGELFF
clone_size: once; d_call: .; j_call: TRBJ1-2; v_call: TRBV5-1; cdr3_nt: TGCGCCAGCACGGAGGGTGGCTATGGCTACACCTTC; cdr3_aa: CASTEGGYGYTF
clone_size: .; d_call: TRBD2; j_call: TRBJ2-1; v_call: TRBV10-3; cdr3_nt: TGTGCCATCAGTCCCCTAGCGGGACCCTACAATGAGCAGTTCTTC; cdr3_aa: CAISPLAGPYNEQFF
clone_size: few; d_call: .; j_call: TRBJ2-7; v_call: TRBV4-1; cdr3_nt: TGCGCCAGCAGCCAAGATTCCGCAGGATACTACGAGCAGTACTTC; cdr3_aa: CASSQDSAGYYEQYF
clone_size: .; d_call: .; j_call: TRBJ1-5; v_call: TRBV6-1; cdr3_nt: TGTGCCAGCAGTCTACGGGACATCGGCAAACCCCAGCATTTT; cdr3_aa: CASSLRDIGKPQHF
clone_size: .; d_call: TRBD1; j_call: TRBJ2-5; v_call: TRBV18; cdr3_nt: TGTGCCAGCTCACCACCGGGACAGGGGGACGAGACCCAGTACTTC; cdr3_aa: CASSPPGQGDETQYF
clone_size: .; d_call: .; j_call: TRBJ2-1; v_call: TRBV18; cdr3_nt: TGTGCCAGCTCAGATCTGCGGGGAACCTACAATGAGCAGTTCTTC; cdr3_aa: CASSDLRGTYNEQFF
clone_size: .; d_call: .; j_call: TRBJ2-7; v_call: TRBV19; cdr3_nt: TGTGCCAGTAGTGGTGGGGGTTTACGGGGGCGCCCCGGCGAGCAGTACTTC; cdr3_aa: CASSGGGLRGRPGEQYF
clone_size: .; d_call: .; j_call: TRBJ1-2; v_call: TRBV11-2; cdr3_nt: TGTGCCAGCAGCTCGCTCACAGGGAATTATGGCTACACCTTC; cdr3_aa: CASSSLTGNYGYTF
clone_size: once; d_call: .; j_call: TRBJ1-6; v_call: TRBV14; cdr3_nt: TGTGCCAGCAGCCAAGCGTATTCACCCCTCCACTTT; cdr3_aa: CASSQAYSPLHF
clone_size: .; d_call: .; j_call: TRBJ2-7; v_call: TRBV7-2; cdr3_nt: TGTGCCAGCAGCTTAGGAGCTGGGATCCTCCCCTACGAGCAGTACTTC; cdr3_aa: CASSLGAGILPYEQYF
clone_size: .; d_call: TRBD2; j_call: TRBJ2-1; v_call: TRBV2; cdr3_nt: TGTGCCAGCAGTGCTAGCGGGAGATACAATGAGCAGTTCTTC; cdr3_aa: CASSASGRYNEQFF
clone_size: few; d_call: .; j_call: TRBJ2-1; v_call: TRBV12-2; cdr3_nt: TGTGCAAGTCGCTTACCGAGTACCGGGACAAAGGTCTACAATGAGCAGTTCTTC; cdr3_aa: CASRLPSTGTKVYNEQFF
clone_size: .; d_call: .; j_call: TRBJ2-6; v_call: TRBV2; cdr3_nt: TGTGCCAGCAGAGTGTACTCTGGGGCCAACGTCCTGACTTTC; cdr3_aa: CASRVYSGANVLTF
clone_size: .; d_call: TRBD2; j_call: TRBJ2-6; v_call: TRBV5-1; cdr3_nt: TGCGCCAGCAGCCGTCCCCCCCGGGAGGCCTCTGGGGCCAACGTCCTGACTTTC; cdr3_aa: CASSRPPREASGANVLTF
clone_size: .; d_call: .; j_call: TRBJ2-7; v_call: TRBV7-2; cdr3_nt: TGTGCCAGCAGCCCAACCGGGACGGAAAATTACGAGCAGTACTTC; cdr3_aa: CASSPTGTENYEQYF
clone_size: .; d_call: TRBD2; j_call: TRBJ2-1; v_call: TRBV5-4; cdr3_nt: TGTGCCAGCAGCTATGGACTAGCGGATCGGCTGTGGAATGAGCAGTTCTTC; cdr3_aa: CASSYGLADRLWNEQFF
clone_size: .; d_call: TRBD2; j_call: TRBJ2-7; v_call: TRBV10-2; cdr3_nt: TGCGCCAGCAGTCGGAGCGGGGGCGGCTACGAGCAGTACTTC; cdr3_aa: CASSRSGGGYEQYF
clone_size: .; d_call: TRBD1; j_call: TRBJ2-6; v_call: TRBV30; cdr3_nt: TGTGCCTGGAGACCGCGGACAGGGGGCGCCTCTGGGGCCAACGTCCTGACTTTC; cdr3_aa: CAWRPRTGGASGANVLTF
clone_size: once; d_call: .; j_call: TRBJ2-7; v_call: TRBV7-9; cdr3_nt: TGTGCCAGCAGCTTAGGCGGATTTTCCTACGAGCAGTACTTC; cdr3_aa: CASSLGGFSYEQYF
clone_size: .; d_call: TRBD1; j_call: TRBJ2-5; v_call: TRBV10-3; cdr3_nt: TGTGCCATCAACTCAAGACAGGGAGAGACCCAGTACTTC; cdr3_aa: CAINSRQGETQYF
clone_size: .; d_call: .; j_call: TRBJ1-6; v_call: TRBV5-1; cdr3_nt: TGCGCCAGCATGGGGGAGAGAAATTCACCCCTCCACTTT; cdr3_aa: CASMGERNSPLHF
clone_size: .; d_call: .; j_call: TRBJ2-3; v_call: TRBV29-1; cdr3_nt: TGCAGCGTTGGTACAGATACGCAGTATTTT; cdr3_aa: CSVGTDTQYF
clone_size: .; d_call: .; j_call: TRBJ1-1; v_call: TRBV11-1; cdr3_nt: TGTGCCAGCAGCCCCCTTGGGGGGGGCCGGTCGACTGAAGCTTTCTTT; cdr3_aa: CASSPLGGGRSTEAFF
clone_size: .; d_call: TRBD1; j_call: TRBJ1-3; v_call: TRBV5-1; cdr3_nt: TGCGCCAGCAGCTTGGGAGGGACAGGGGCGCCGGGAAACACCATATATTTT; cdr3_aa: CASSLGGTGAPGNTIYF
clone_size: .; d_call: TRBD2; j_call: TRBJ2-7; v_call: TRBV6-1; cdr3_nt: TGTGCCAGCAGTGCCGGGACTAGCGGGAGTCGTAATTCCGAGCAGTACTTC; cdr3_aa: CASSAGTSGSRNSEQYF
clone_size: .; d_call: .; j_call: TRBJ2-7; v_call: TRBV6-1; cdr3_nt: TGTGCCAGCAGCCCAGAGGGTTCCCTCTACGAGCAGTACTTC; cdr3_aa: CASSPEGSLYEQYF